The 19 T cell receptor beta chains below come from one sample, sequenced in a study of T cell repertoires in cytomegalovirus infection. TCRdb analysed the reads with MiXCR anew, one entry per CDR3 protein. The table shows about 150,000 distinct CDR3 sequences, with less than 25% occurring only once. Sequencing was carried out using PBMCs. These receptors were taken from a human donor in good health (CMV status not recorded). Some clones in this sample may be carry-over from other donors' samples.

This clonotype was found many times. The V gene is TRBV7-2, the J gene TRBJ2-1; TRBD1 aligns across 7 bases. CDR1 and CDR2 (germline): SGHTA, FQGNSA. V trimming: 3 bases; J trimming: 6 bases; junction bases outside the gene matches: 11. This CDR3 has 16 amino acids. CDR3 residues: CASSFRRGRSSNEQFF. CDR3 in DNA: TGTGCCAGCAGCTTCAGAAGGGGGCGGTCTTCCAATGAGCAGTTCTTC.

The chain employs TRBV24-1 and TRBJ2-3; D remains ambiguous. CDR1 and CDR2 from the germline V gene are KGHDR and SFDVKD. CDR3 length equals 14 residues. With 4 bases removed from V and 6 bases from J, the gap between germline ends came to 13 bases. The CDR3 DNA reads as TGTGCCACCAGTGACCTAGAACGAACCGATACGCAGTATTTT. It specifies CATSDLERTDTQYF.

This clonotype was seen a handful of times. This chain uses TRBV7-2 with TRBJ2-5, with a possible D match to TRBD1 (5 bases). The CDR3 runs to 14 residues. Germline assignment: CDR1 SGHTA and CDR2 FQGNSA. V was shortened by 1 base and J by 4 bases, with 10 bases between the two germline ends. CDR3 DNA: TGTGCCAGCAGCTTAGGGGGCCGGAGAGAGACCCAGTACTTC. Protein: CASSLGGRRETQYF.

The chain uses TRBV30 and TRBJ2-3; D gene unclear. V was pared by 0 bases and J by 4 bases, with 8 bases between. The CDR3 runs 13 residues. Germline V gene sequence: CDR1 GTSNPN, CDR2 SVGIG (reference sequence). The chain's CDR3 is CAWSVHEADTQYF. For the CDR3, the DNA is TGTGCCTGGAGTGTACACGAGGCAGATACGCAGTATTTT.

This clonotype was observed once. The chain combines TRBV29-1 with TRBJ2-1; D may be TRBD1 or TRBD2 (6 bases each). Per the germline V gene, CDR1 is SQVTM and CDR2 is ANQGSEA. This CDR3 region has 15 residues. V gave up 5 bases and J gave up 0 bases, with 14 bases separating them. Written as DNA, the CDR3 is TGCAGCGTTTTTGGAGGGGGAAGCTCCTACAATGAGCAGTTCTTC. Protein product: CSVFGGGSSYNEQFF.

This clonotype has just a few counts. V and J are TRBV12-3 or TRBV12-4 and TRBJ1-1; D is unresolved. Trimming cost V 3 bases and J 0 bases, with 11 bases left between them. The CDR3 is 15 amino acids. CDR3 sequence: CASSFTAGMNTEAFF. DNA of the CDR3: TGTGCCAGCAGTTTTACGGCAGGTATGAACACTGAAGCTTTCTTT.

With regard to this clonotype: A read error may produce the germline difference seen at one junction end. The CDR3 loop reads CASSLAGTFGGF. Written as DNA, the CDR3 is TGTGCCAGCAGCTTAGCGGGGACTTTTGGGGGATTC. V usage is TRBV7-9 and J usage is TRBJ2-1; possible D gene TRBD2, 6 bases. CDR3 size: 12 residues. In germline, CDR1 is SEHNR, CDR2 FQNEAQ (reference sequence).

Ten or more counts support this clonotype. The CDR3 sequence is CASSLGGRQGNSPLHF. As DNA, the CDR3 is TGTGCCAGCAGCCTAGGGGGCCGACAGGGAAATTCACCCCTCCACTTT. This chain uses TRBV11-2 with TRBJ1-6; TRBD1 matches at 7 bases. The CDR3 runs 16 residues. V was pared by 5 bases and J by 7 bases, with 11 bases of the junction left unmatched. CDR1 is SGHAT and CDR2 is FQNNGV in the germline V gene.

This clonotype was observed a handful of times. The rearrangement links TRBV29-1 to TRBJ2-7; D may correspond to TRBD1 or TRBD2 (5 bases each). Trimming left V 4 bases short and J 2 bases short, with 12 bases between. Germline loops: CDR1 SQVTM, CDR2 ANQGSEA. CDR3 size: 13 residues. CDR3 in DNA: TGCAGCGTTGTCAAGGGACCTACCTACGAGCAGTACTTC. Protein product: CSVVKGPTYEQYF.

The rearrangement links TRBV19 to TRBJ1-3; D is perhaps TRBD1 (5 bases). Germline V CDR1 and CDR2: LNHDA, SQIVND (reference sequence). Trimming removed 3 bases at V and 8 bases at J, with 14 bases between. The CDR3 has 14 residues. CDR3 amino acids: CASSIRQPGDTIYF. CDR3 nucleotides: TGTGCCAGTAGTATCCGACAGCCGGGGGACACCATATATTTT.

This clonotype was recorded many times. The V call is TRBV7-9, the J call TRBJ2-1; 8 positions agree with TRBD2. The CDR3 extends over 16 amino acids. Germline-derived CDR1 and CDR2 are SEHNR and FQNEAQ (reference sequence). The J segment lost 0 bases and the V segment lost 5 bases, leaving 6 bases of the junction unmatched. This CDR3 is CASSPLTSGSYNEQFF. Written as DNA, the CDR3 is TGTGCCAGCAGCCCGCTAACTAGCGGCTCCTACAATGAGCAGTTCTTC.

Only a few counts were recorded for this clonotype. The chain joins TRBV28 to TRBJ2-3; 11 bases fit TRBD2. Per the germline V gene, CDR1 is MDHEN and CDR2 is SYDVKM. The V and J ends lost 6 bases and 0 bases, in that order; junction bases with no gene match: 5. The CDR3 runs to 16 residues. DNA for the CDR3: TGTGCCAGCAGGCCGGGACTAGCGGCTAGCACAGATACGCAGTATTTT. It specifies CASRPGLAASTDTQYF.

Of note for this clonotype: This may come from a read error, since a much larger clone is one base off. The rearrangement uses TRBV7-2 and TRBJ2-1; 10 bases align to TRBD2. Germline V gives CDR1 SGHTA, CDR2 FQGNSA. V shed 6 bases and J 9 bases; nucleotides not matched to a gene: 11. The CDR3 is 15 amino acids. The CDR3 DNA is TGTGCCAGCAGACCAAGCCTAGCGGGAGTAGGTGAGCAGTTCTTC. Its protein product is CASRPSLAGVGEQFF.

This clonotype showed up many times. CDR3 amino acids: CASSLGAGASEKLFF. CDR3 sequence (DNA): TGTGCCAGCAGCTTAGGGGCAGGGGCAAGTGAAAAACTGTTTTTT. The V call is TRBV7-2, the J call TRBJ1-4; tentative D call: TRBD1 (6 bases). Trimming shortened V by 1 base and J by 7 bases, and 13 bases separated the two germline ends. Germline loops: CDR1 SGHTA, CDR2 FQGNSA. The length of the CDR3 is 15 residues.

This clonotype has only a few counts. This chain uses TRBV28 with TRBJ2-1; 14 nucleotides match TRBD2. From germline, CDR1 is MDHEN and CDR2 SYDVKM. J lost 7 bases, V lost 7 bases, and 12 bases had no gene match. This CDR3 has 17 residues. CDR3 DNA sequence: TGTGCCAGCACTACCCGGACTAGCGGGGGGCCCATGAATGAGCAGTTCTTC. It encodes CASTTRTSGGPMNEQFF.

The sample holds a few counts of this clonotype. The CDR3 protein is CASSDDPRLDTGELFF. The CDR3 DNA reads as TGTGCCAGCAGCGACGACCCCAGGCTGGACACCGGGGAGCTGTTTTTT. The rearrangement links TRBV9 to TRBJ2-2; no clear D gene. This CDR3 is 16 amino acids long. CDR1 is SGDLS and CDR2 is YYNGEE in the germline V gene. V lost 3 bases to trimming and J lost 3 bases, with 15 bases between them.

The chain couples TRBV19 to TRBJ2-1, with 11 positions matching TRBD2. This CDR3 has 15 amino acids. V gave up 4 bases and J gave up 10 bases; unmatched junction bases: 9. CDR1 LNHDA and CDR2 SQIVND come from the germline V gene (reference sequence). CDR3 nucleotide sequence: TGTGCCAGTAGTACTCCCTTAGCGGGAGGGCGCGAGCAGTTCTTC. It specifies CASSTPLAGGREQFF.

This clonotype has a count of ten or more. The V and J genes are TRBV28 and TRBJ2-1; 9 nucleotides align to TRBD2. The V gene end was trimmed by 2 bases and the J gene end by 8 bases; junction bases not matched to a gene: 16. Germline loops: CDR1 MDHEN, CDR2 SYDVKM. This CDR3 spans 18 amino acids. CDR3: CASSLIAGDNRKVDEQFF. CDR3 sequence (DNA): TGTGCCAGCAGTTTAATAGCGGGAGATAACCGTAAAGTGGATGAGCAGTTCTTC. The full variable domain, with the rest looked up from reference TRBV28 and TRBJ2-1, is DVKVTQSSRYLVKRTGEKVFLECVQDMDHENMFWYRQDPGLGLRLIYFSYDVKMKEKGDIPEGYSVSREKKERFSLILESASTNQTSMYLCASSLIAGDNRKVDEQFFGPGTRLTVL.

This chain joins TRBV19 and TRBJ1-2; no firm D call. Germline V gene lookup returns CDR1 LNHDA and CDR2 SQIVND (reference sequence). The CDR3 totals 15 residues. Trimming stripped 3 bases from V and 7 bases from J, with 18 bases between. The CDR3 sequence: CASSINRGTLSGYTF. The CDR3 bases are TGTGCCAGTAGTATCAATCGGGGAACGCTTTCTGGCTACACCTTC. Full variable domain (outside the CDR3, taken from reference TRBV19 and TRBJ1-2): DGGITQSPKYLFRKEGQNVTLSCEQNLNHDAMYWYRQDPGQGLRLIYYSQIVNDFQKGDIAEGYSVSREKKESFPLTVTSAQKNPTAFYLCASSINRGTLSGYTFGSGTRLTVV.